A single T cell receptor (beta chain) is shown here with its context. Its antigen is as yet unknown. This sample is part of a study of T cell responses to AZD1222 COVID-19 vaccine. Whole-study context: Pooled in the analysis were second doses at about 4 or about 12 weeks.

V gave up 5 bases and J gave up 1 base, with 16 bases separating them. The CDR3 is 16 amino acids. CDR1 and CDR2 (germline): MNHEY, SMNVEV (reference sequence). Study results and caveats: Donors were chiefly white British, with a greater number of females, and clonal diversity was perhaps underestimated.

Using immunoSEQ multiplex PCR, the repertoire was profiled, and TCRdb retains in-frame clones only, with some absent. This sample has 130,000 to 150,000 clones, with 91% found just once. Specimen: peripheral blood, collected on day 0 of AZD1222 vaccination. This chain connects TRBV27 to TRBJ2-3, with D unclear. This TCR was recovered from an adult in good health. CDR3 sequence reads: CASSPVRAAGTDTQYF. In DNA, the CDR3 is TGTGCCAGCAGTCCCGTACGGGCGGCGGGCACAGATACGCAGTATTTT.